Presented here are 18 T cell receptor beta chains from one specimen sequenced in a study of T cells in Graves' hyperthyroidism and ophthalmopathy. Regions amplified from RNA transcripts were the TCR beta CDR3 regions. TCR CDR3 regions were first amplified by RT-PCR with HTBI primers. One entry per CDR3 protein, called by TCRdb with MiXCR from the multiplex PCR reads. The sample includes more than 350,000 distinct CDR3 sequences, roughly 15% of them seen just once. The sequencing sample was made of blood. These receptors all stem from an older woman with Graves' ophthalmopathy.

Only a few counts were recorded for this clonotype. The V and J genes are TRBV29-1 and TRBJ2-5; TRBD2 agrees at 8 bases. J gave up 5 bases and V 4 bases, and 9 bases lay outside the gene matches. The CDR3 totals 14 residues. CDR1 is SQVTM and CDR2 is ANQGSEA in the germline V gene. The CDR3 nucleotides read TGCAGCGTTGGGGTCGGGGGGGGAGGGGAGACCCAGTACTTC. This gives the protein CSVGVGGGGETQYF.

The chain uses TRBV12-3 or TRBV12-4 and TRBJ2-2, with 8 bases identical to TRBD2. The CDR3 totals 15 residues. Trimming removed 5 bases from V and 6 bases from J; junction bases left unmatched: 8. CDR3 sequence: CASSPRTSLPGELFF. For the CDR3, the DNA is TGTGCCAGCAGTCCACGGACTAGCCTTCCCGGGGAGCTGTTTTTT.

This clonotype was observed a handful of times. The V gene is TRBV7-3, the J gene TRBJ2-2; D is possibly TRBD1 or TRBD2 (6 bases each). The V end was cut by 2 bases, the J end by 0 bases, with 10 bases between. CDR1 is SGHTA, CDR2 FQGTGA, per germline. The CDR3 length is 16 residues. The CDR3 region has the DNA TGTGCCAGCAGCTTACGGGGGCCCGCGAACACCGGGGAGCTGTTTTTT. Amino acids: CASSLRGPANTGELFF.

Ten or more counts support this clonotype. The gene calls are TRBV5-1 and TRBJ1-1; possible D gene TRBD1, 6 bases. This CDR3 spans 15 amino acids. From germline, CDR1 is SGHRS and CDR2 YFSETQ. Trimming removed 4 bases from V and 2 bases from J, with 15 bases in between. The CDR3 loop is CASSIQGGGNTEAFF. CDR3 nucleotide sequence: TGCGCCAGCAGCATACAGGGAGGTGGTAACACTGAAGCTTTCTTT.

This clonotype has a handful of counts. This chain joins TRBV29-1 and TRBJ1-1, with D unclear. The length of the CDR3 is 14 residues. V lost 8 bases, J lost 2 bases, and 18 bases lay in between. The V gene's germline CDR1 is SQVTM and CDR2 ANQGSEA. As DNA, the CDR3 is TGCAGCACGAATACGGAGGCTTTTAACACTGAAGCTTTCTTT. This translates into CSTNTEAFNTEAFF.

There are many counts of this clonotype. The chain joins TRBV5-1 to TRBJ1-5; the D gene is possibly TRBD1 (5 bases). The V gene lost 4 bases and the J gene lost 6 bases, with 14 bases spanning the gap. Germline V gene sequence: CDR1 SGHRS, CDR2 YFSETQ. The CDR3 has 14 residues. The CDR3 here is CASSRGEVGQPQHF. The CDR3 bases are TGCGCCAGCAGCCGGGGCGAGGTAGGTCAGCCCCAGCATTTT.

V usage is TRBV19 and J usage is TRBJ2-1, with a possible D match to TRBD2 (7 bases). CDR1 is LNHDA, CDR2 SQIVND, per germline (reference sequence). V lost 6 bases and J 4 bases, leaving 16 bases between the germline ends. The CDR3 runs 15 residues. CDR3 protein: CASSPAGARYNEQFF. The CDR3 region has the DNA TGTGCCAGTAGCCCGGCGGGGGCGCGGTACAATGAGCAGTTCTTC.

V usage is TRBV29-1 and J usage is TRBJ2-1, with D maybe TRBD2 (5 bases). There are 15 residues in the CDR3. V lost 4 bases and J 0 bases, leaving 13 bases between the germline ends. Germline-derived CDR1 and CDR2 are SQVTM and ANQGSEA. The CDR3 bases are TGCAGCGTTGCCGAAGCGGAGAGCTCCTACAATGAGCAGTTCTTC. Residues: CSVAEAESSYNEQFF.

In this sample, this clonotype turned up many times. The chain links TRBV5-1 to TRBJ2-7, with TRBD1 identical over 8 bases. V lost 5 bases, J lost 2 bases, and 12 bases stayed unmatched. The CDR3 is 16 residues long. The germline CDR1 and CDR2 sequences are SGHRS and YFSETQ. This chain's CDR3 is CASSSTPGQATYEQYF. The CDR3 DNA reads TGCGCCAGCAGTTCCACCCCGGGACAGGCCACCTACGAGCAGTACTTC.

The chain carries TRBV20-1 and TRBJ2-3; 8 positions match TRBD2. The length of the CDR3 is 14 residues. Germline V gene sequence: CDR1 DFQATT, CDR2 SNEGSKA (reference sequence). Trimming removed 1 base from V and 4 bases from J; junction bases left unmatched: 4. CDR3 sequence (DNA): TGCAGTGCTAGAGCCGGGAGGGCCTCAGATACGCAGTATTTT. This codes for CSARAGRASDTQYF.

This clonotype appeared many times. Sequence at one end of the junction differs from germline and may be a read error. J is TRBJ2-7 and V is TRBV20-1, with TRBD2 matching over 7 bases. This CDR3 has 13 residues. Germline CDR1 and CDR2: DFQATT and SNEGSKA (reference sequence). CDR3 DNA: TGCAGTGCAAGAGGGAGGGAGGGCTACGAGCAGTACTTC. It encodes CSARGREGYEQYF.

In nucleotides, the CDR3 is TGTGCCAGCAGCCATTTACAGGGCAAGAATGAAAAACTGTTTTTT. Its translation is CASSHLQGKNEKLFF. The chain uses TRBV3-1 and TRBJ1-4; a possible D gene is TRBD1 (6 bases). The CDR3 contains 15 residues. Germline assignment: CDR1 LGHDT and CDR2 YNNKEL (reference sequence). Between the trimmed V and J ends, which lost 3 bases and 5 bases, there was a span of 13 bases.

This clonotype was observed many times. J is TRBJ2-2 and V is TRBV3-1; TRBD1 or TRBD2 may be the D gene (5 bases each). Germline CDR1 and CDR2: LGHDT and YNNKEL (reference sequence). V was trimmed by 3 bases and J by 1 base, leaving 15 bases between them. This CDR3 is built from 17 residues. The CDR3 sequence: CASSHPAPGRNTGELFF. Written as DNA, the CDR3 is TGTGCCAGCAGCCATCCAGCGCCAGGGAGGAACACCGGGGAGCTGTTTTTT.

In its sample, this clonotype was seen a few times. The J gene is TRBJ2-7, the V gene TRBV20-1; D is undetermined. Germline CDR1 is DFQATT and CDR2 is SNEGSKA (reference sequence). Trimming removed 2 bases from V and 1 base from J, with 9 bases in between. The CDR3 loop spans 13 amino acids. CDR3 region: CSARIDTSYEQYF. The CDR3 coding sequence is TGCAGTGCTAGAATCGACACTTCCTACGAGCAGTACTTC.

This clonotype was observed a single time. The chain is built from TRBV12-5 and TRBJ1-1; no reliable D call. V was clipped by 4 bases and J by 5 bases, with 14 bases between them. This CDR3 contains 14 residues. CDR1 and CDR2 from the germline V gene are LGHNT and FRNRAP. CDR3 residues: CASGSTGLGTEAFF. The CDR3 bases are TGTGCTAGTGGTTCCACTGGTTTAGGGACTGAAGCTTTCTTT.

The chain employs TRBV19 and TRBJ2-1, with 9 nucleotides matching TRBD2. CDR3 length: 16 amino acids. The germline V gene encodes CDR1 LNHDA and CDR2 SQIVND (reference sequence). The junction had 8 bases not matched to a gene; V was cut back by 4 bases and J by 4 bases. DNA of the CDR3: TGTGCCAGTAGTAGGGGACTAGCATTTGAATACAATGAGCAGTTCTTC. It is translated as CASSRGLAFEYNEQFF.

This clonotype has at least ten counts. The rearrangement uses TRBV12-3 or TRBV12-4 and TRBJ2-7; 14 bases are shared with TRBD2. V was clipped by 5 bases and J by 4 bases; unmatched bases: 16. There are 19 residues in the CDR3. CDR3 nucleotide sequence: TGTGCCAGCAGTCTTCGCCAGGGACTAGCGGGAGTTAATTATTACGAGCAGTACTTC. Protein sequence: CASSLRQGLAGVNYYEQYF.

There are many counts of this clonotype. The CDR3 sequence is CASRPTSGRPGELFF. CDR3 DNA sequence: TGTGCCAGCAGGCCGACTAGCGGGAGACCCGGGGAGCTGTTTTTT. The chain combines TRBV2 with TRBJ2-2, with TRBD2 matching 12 bases. Germline-derived CDR1 and CDR2 are SNHLY and FYNNEI. This CDR3 has 15 residues. Trimming cost V 6 bases and J 6 bases; bases outside gene matches: 5.